These 13 T cell receptor beta chains originate from one sample sequenced in a study of CD8+ T cells in alopecia areata. cDNA reverse transcribed from extracted RNA served as the sequencing template. The table came from immunoSEQ multiplex PCR; TCRdb's copy has only in-frame clones and leaves some out. This sample has about 280,000 clones, with 58% found just once. Treatment here: oral pan-JAK inhibitor, 5-10 mg twice daily. The sample consisted of CD4+ T cells sorted from blood, taken at week 24, from a patient treated with tofacitinib. Receptors originate from a human donor with alopecia areata.

A word on this clone: An end of the junction differs from the germline gene, which may be a read error. The chain couples TRBV7-7 to TRBJ2-5, with 8 bases aligning to TRBD1. The CDR3 loop spans 14 amino acids. From germline, CDR1 is SSHAT and CDR2 FNYEAQ (reference sequence). CDR3 in amino acids: CASSRTGTRETQYF. The CDR3, as DNA: TGTGCTAGCAGCCGGACAGGGACCCGAGAGACCCAGTACTTC.

The rearrangement uses TRBV25-1 and TRBJ1-6; 7 bases map to TRBD1. Trimming took 7 bases from V and 6 from J; bases not matched to a gene: 12. This CDR3 has 16 residues. Germline values: CDR1 MGHDK, CDR2 SYGVNS. CDR3 DNA: TGTGCCAGCACAACTCAGGGTTCAGGGGGTAATTCACCCCTCCACTTT. It codes for CASTTQGSGGNSPLHF. The entire variable domain, with the rest obtained from reference TRBV25-1 and TRBJ1-6, is as follows: EADIYQTPRYLVIGTGKKITLECSQTMGHDKMYWYQQDPGMELHLIHYSYGVNSTEKGDLSSESTVSRIRTEHFPLTLESARPSHTSQYLCASTTQGSGGNSPLHFGNGTRLTVT.

The chain recombines TRBV4-2 with TRBJ2-7, with D possibly being TRBD2 (6 bases). The CDR3 spans 15 residues. The V and J ends lost 0 bases and 1 base respectively, with 10 bases between them. Germline loops: CDR1 LGHNA, CDR2 YNFKEQ. The CDR3 nucleotides are TGTGCCAGCAGCCAAGATAGCGGCCGGTCCTACGAGCAGTACTTC. The encoded protein is CASSQDSGRSYEQYF.

The chain links TRBV29-1 to TRBJ1-2, with D unresolved. The CDR3 runs to 16 residues. The V end lost 3 bases, the J end lost 0 bases, and 17 bases lay between the germline ends. Germline loops: CDR1 SQVTM, CDR2 ANQGSEA. CDR3 DNA: TGCAGCGTTGACTCCCCGGGTGGAAAACCTAACTATGGCTACACCTTC. Translation gives CSVDSPGGKPNYGYTF.

This clone was found a few times. V usage is TRBV2 and J usage is TRBJ2-3; TRBD2 matches at 13 bases. Per the germline V gene, CDR1 is SNHLY and CDR2 is FYNNEI. J was trimmed by 3 bases and V by 4 bases; bases with no gene match: 4. The CDR3 runs 16 residues. The CDR3 protein is CASSGGTSGDTDTQYF. The CDR3 DNA reads as TGTGCCAGCAGTGGAGGGACTAGCGGGGATACAGATACGCAGTATTTT. Based on the CDR3 plus reference TRBV2 and TRBJ2-3, the full variable domain is EPEVTQTPSHQVTQMGQEVILRCVPISNHLYFYWYRQILGQKVEFLVSFYNNEISEKSEIFDDQFSVERPDGSNFTLKIRSTKLEDSAMYFCASSGGTSGDTDTQYFGPGTRLTVL.

J is TRBJ2-3 and V is TRBV5-1; D remains unclear. Germline V gives CDR1 SGHRS, CDR2 YFSETQ. This CDR3 contains 14 residues. V was pared by 7 bases and J by 5 bases, with 17 bases between. CDR3 nucleotide sequence: TGCGCCAGCTTTTATGAAGGGTCGGTAGATACGCAGTATTTT. Amino acid sequence: CASFYEGSVDTQYF.

The chain joins TRBV2 to TRBJ1-5; 9 positions match TRBD1. CDR1 is SNHLY and CDR2 is FYNNEI in the germline V gene. The V segment lost 2 bases and the J segment 6 bases; nucleotides outside the gene matches: 8. The CDR3 has 16 amino acids. Written as DNA, the CDR3 is TGTGCCAGCAGTGAATGGGGGGGACAGGGTGGTCAGCCCCAGCATTTT. It codes for CASSEWGGQGGQPQHF.

The chain recombines TRBV4-2 with TRBJ2-1; weak D call: TRBD2 (7 bases). V dropped 1 base and J dropped 0 bases, with 19 bases sitting between them. Germline CDR1 and CDR2: LGHNA and YNFKEQ. The CDR3 loop spans 19 amino acids. The DNA for the CDR3 is TGTGCCAGCAGCCAAGGGAATAGGGAGGCGGGGGCCTCCTACAATGAGCAGTTCTTC. This encodes CASSQGNREAGASYNEQFF.

The chain links TRBV6-5 to TRBJ1-6; no reliable D call. Germline V gene lookup returns CDR1 MNHEY and CDR2 SVGAGI. The V end lost 0 bases, the J end lost 10 bases, and 7 bases lay between the germline ends. CDR3 length: 13 residues. CDR3 residues: CASSYSVASPLHF. DNA of the CDR3: TGTGCCAGCAGTTACTCGGTCGCGTCACCCCTCCACTTT.

V gene TRBV7-9 combines with J gene TRBJ1-4; no clear D. Germline CDR1 reads SEHNR; CDR2 reads FQNEAQ (reference sequence). The CDR3 runs to 11 residues. V was pared by 5 bases and J by 13 bases, with 11 bases between. Here the CDR3 reads CASSVELPLFF. CDR3 nucleotides: TGTGCCAGCAGCGTAGAGCTTCCACTGTTTTTT.

This clone was found many times. This chain joins TRBV4-1 and TRBJ2-7; D is undetermined. This CDR3 spans 16 amino acids. Germline-derived CDR1 and CDR2 are MGHRA and YSYEKL. Trimming took off 1 base at V and 5 bases at J, with 18 bases between the two ends. CDR3 nucleotide sequence: TGCGCCAGCAGCCAAGTGGGGAAAAAAGTTATGGACGAGCAGTACTTC. It specifies CASSQVGKKVMDEQYF.

This clone was seen only a few times. The rearrangement uses TRBV6-1 and TRBJ2-1; D remains ambiguous. In germline, CDR1 is MNHNS, CDR2 SASEGT. The CDR3 has 10 residues. The ends were cut back, 8 bases at V and 9 bases at J, with 8 bases in the middle. The CDR3: CASSGVEQFF. CDR3 bases: TGTGCCAGCTCTGGGGTTGAGCAGTTCTTC.

This clone came up once. This CDR3 reads CASSVTGTETEAFF. As DNA, the CDR3 is TGCGCCAGCAGCGTAACCGGGACAGAGACTGAAGCTTTCTTT. The chain has TRBV5-1 and TRBJ1-1; 7 nucleotides align to TRBD1. V shed 4 bases and J 5 bases; nucleotides not matched to a gene: 8. CDR3 length equals 14 residues. Germline CDR1 SGHRS, CDR2 YFSETQ.